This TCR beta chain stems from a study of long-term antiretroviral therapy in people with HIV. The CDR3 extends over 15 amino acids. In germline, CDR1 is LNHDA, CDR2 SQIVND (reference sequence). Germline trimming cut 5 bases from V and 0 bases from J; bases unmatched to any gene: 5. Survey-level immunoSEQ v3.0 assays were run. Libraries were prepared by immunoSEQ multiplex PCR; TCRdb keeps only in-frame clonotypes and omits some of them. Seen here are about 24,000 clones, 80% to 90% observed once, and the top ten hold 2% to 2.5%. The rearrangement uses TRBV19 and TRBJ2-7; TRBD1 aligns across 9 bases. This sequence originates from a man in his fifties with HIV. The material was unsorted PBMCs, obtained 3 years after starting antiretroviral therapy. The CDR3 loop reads CASSPGTGPSYEQYF. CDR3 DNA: TGTGCCAGTAGTCCGGGGACAGGGCCCTCCTACGAGCAGTACTTC.